This entry describes one T cell receptor (beta chain). Its antigen is unidentified. The missing conserved phenylalanine or tryptophan at the end of this CDR3 makes a read error likely. Trimming stripped 2 bases from V and 5 bases from J, with 13 bases between. The CDR3 totals 15 residues. Germline V CDR1 and CDR2: SGHAT, FQNNGV. This sample was taken from a study of tumor-infiltrating lymphocytes in glioblastoma multiforme. Study outcomes and limitations: RNA-based TCR sequencing may distort clone frequencies, since cells carry unequal TCR transcript numbers.

Three nested ARM-PCR rounds with V-beta and C-beta primers built TCRB libraries. These TCRB libraries lack any described unique molecular identifiers. TCRdb redid the calling of the multiplex PCR reads with MiXCR, one entry per CDR3 protein. Of some 9,300 distinct CDR3 sequences in the sample, about 70% were seen once. V gene TRBV11-2 combines with J gene TRBJ2-1; no clear D. The TCR comes from a male donor with glioblastoma. The sample taken for sequencing was brain tumor tissue. The CDR3 DNA sequence: TGTGCCAGCAGCTTAAGACAAGGGCAACACAATGAGCAGTTCCTC. It is translated as CASSLRQGQHNEQFL.